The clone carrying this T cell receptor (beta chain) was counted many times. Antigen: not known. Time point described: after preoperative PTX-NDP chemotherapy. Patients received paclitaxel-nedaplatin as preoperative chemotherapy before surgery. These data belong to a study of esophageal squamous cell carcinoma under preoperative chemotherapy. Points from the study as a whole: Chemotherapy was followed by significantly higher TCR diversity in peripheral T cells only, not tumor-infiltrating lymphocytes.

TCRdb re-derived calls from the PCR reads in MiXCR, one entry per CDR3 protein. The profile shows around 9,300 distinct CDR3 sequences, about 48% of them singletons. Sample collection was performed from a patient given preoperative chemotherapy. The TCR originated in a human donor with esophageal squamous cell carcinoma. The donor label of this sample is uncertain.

This chain's CDR3 is CASSLGLSMSQFF. For the CDR3, the DNA is TGTGCCAGCAGTCTGGGACTGTCAATGAGTCAGTTCTTC. The chain uses TRBV28 and TRBJ2-1; maybe TRBD2 (6 bases). This CDR3 is 13 amino acids long. Germline values: CDR1 MDHEN, CDR2 SYDVKM. Trimming shortened V by 5 bases and J by 13 bases, and 18 bases separated the two germline ends.